These 4 T cell receptor beta chains share one sample of origin, sequenced in a study of identical twins. MiXCR, run by TCRdb on the 5' RACE reads, gives a single entry per CDR3 protein. The profile shows about 190,000 distinct CDR3 sequences, approximately 16% of them singletons. These data were also filed under a second study, of T cells expressing NK-cell markers.

Input material: CD8+ T cells sorted from blood. All receptors come from a woman aged 18-29 years in good health.

This clonotype appeared many times. This CDR3 reads CASRRGRTSDRNEQFF. CDR3 DNA sequence: TGTGCCAGCAGACGCGGCCGGACTAGCGATCGAAATGAGCAGTTCTTC. This chain links TRBV7-2 with TRBJ2-1; 9 positions match TRBD2. The V and J ends lost 6 bases and 7 bases, in that order; junction bases with no gene match: 13. The length of the CDR3 is 16 residues. CDR1 is SGHTA and CDR2 is FQGNSA in the germline V gene.

The chain recombines TRBV11-2 with TRBJ2-1; D is possibly TRBD1 or TRBD2 (5 bases each). This CDR3 has 18 residues. With 0 bases removed from V and 5 bases from J, the gap between germline ends came to 20 bases. The V gene's germline CDR1 is SGHAT and CDR2 FQNNGV. For the CDR3, the DNA is TGTGCCAGCAGCTTAGATCCCTATACTAGGGACGGGGACAATGAGCAGTTCTTC. Residues: CASSLDPYTRDGDNEQFF.

The chain uses TRBV29-1 and TRBJ2-3; possibly TRBD1 for D (6 bases). In germline, CDR1 is SQVTM, CDR2 ANQGSEA. Trimming shortened V by 8 bases and J by 2 bases, and 20 bases separated the two germline ends. CDR3 length equals 15 residues. The DNA of the CDR3 is TGCAGCCTCAATCGGCAGGGGTACGACACAGATACGCAGTATTTT. This translates into CSLNRQGYDTDTQYF.

The CDR3 DNA follows: TGTGCCAGCAGTGAGATGGAGGGGACAGCTAATGAAAAACTGTTTTTT. Residues: CASSEMEGTANEKLFF. The rearrangement joins TRBV25-1 to TRBJ1-4; 7 nucleotides agree with TRBD1. The length of the CDR3 is 16 residues. V gave up 3 bases and J gave up 3 bases; unmatched junction bases: 7. Germline V gene lookup returns CDR1 MGHDK and CDR2 SYGVNS.